This TCR beta chain was sequenced for a study of Ad26.COV2.S vaccination and SARS-CoV-2 variants. In the case of this clone: The sample holds other DNA sequences that translate to the same CDR3.

As to treatment: some 19 received Ad26.COV2.S at low or high dose, single or two shots; five or six received placebo; per-sample allocation not given. Day 63 after the first vaccine or placebo injection was the time point for sampling. Method: immunoSEQ multiplex PCR; TCRdb's copy keeps in-frame clones and lacks some. The sample shows a few hundred thousand clones, about 92% of them seen only once. The sequencing here drew on peripheral blood, taken in a trial of Ad26.COV2.S vaccine versus placebo. The origin of this receptor is a person between 18 and 65 years old who received the Ad26.COV2.S COVID-19 vaccine or a placebo.

In DNA, the CDR3 is TGCGCCAGCAGCCCGGGACTAGCGGGCTACAATGAGCAGTTCTTC. It encodes CASSPGLAGYNEQFF. The rearrangement links TRBV5-1 to TRBJ2-1, with 12 bases fitting TRBD2. The CDR3 runs 15 residues. After removal of 4 bases from V and 3 bases from J, the junction contained 2 bases not matched to a gene. CDR1 SGHRS and CDR2 YFSETQ come from the germline V gene.